The 22 T cell receptor beta chains below all came from one sample that was sequenced in a study of response to subunit inactivated influenza vaccine. TCRdb redid the calling of the RT-PCR reads with MiXCR, one entry per CDR3 protein. The table has under 750,000 distinct CDR3 sequences, over 9.5% seen once. Sequenced material: PBMCs from blood, taken on the day of vaccination. The receptors were sampled from a man between 50 and 59 years old who received an inactivated influenza vaccine.

This clonotype was observed a handful of times. V usage is TRBV3-1 and J usage is TRBJ2-2; weak D call: TRBD2 (5 bases). The V end lost 1 base, the J end lost 7 bases, and 10 bases lay between the germline ends. This CDR3 spans 14 amino acids. Germline assignment: CDR1 LGHDT and CDR2 YNNKEL (reference sequence). DNA for the CDR3: TGTGCCAGCAGCCAAGCGATAGCGTACGGGGAGCTGTTTTTT. Translated: CASSQAIAYGELFF.

The chain has TRBV7-9 and TRBJ1-1; perhaps TRBD1 as D (5 bases). Trimming took off 4 bases at V and 1 base at J, with 10 bases between the two ends. The CDR3 totals 14 residues. The germline V gene encodes CDR1 SEHNR and CDR2 FQNEAQ (reference sequence). CDR3 nucleotide sequence: TGTGCCAGCAGCTATAATGACAGGAACACTGAAGCTTTCTTT. It is translated as CASSYNDRNTEAFF. The full variable domain, completed using reference TRBV7-9 and TRBJ1-1, is DTGVSQNPRHKITKRGQNVTFRCDPISEHNRLYWYRQTLGQGPEFLTYFQNEAQLEKSRLLSDRFSAERPKGSFSTLEIQRTEQGDSAMYLCASSYNDRNTEAFFGQGTRLTVV.

This clonotype was picked up one time. V is TRBV15 and J is TRBJ2-5; unclear D gene. This CDR3 contains 12 residues. The germline CDR1 and CDR2 sequences are LNHNV and YYDKDF (reference sequence). Trimming stripped 3 bases from V and 5 bases from J, with 7 bases between. In DNA form, the CDR3 reads TGTGCCACCAGCAGGAACGGGGAGACCCAGTACTTC. Its translation: CATSRNGETQYF. Full variable domain (rest looked up from reference TRBV15 and TRBJ2-5): DAMVIQNPRYQVTQFGKPVTLSCSQTLNHNVMYWYQQKSSQAPKLLFHYYDKDFNNEADTPDNFQSRRPNTSFCFLDIRSPGLGDTAMYLCATSRNGETQYFGPGTRLLVL.

This chain joins TRBV12-3 or TRBV12-4 and TRBJ1-1; the D is unclear. This CDR3 contains 17 residues. Trimming pared 8 bases from V and 2 bases from J, leaving 24 bases between. The CDR3 DNA reads TGTGCCAGCCTGCGGTCGCGGAGGCAGGCCGGTAACACTGAAGCTTTCTTT. It translates to CASLRSRRQAGNTEAFF.

There are a few counts of this clonotype. The V call is TRBV7-2, the J call TRBJ2-5; D might be TRBD2 (6 bases). The CDR3 extends over 17 amino acids. From germline, CDR1 is SGHTA and CDR2 FQGNSA. V was clipped by 1 base and J by 5 bases, with 20 bases between them. CDR3 region: CASSLVSLGEEVETQYF. CDR3 coding DNA: TGTGCCAGCAGCTTAGTATCGTTAGGGGAGGAGGTGGAGACCCAGTACTTC.

Only a few counts were recorded for this clonotype. V usage is TRBV6-2 or TRBV6-3 and J usage is TRBJ1-2; D is undetermined. Looked up from germline, CDR1 is MNHEY and CDR2 is SVGEGT. There are 14 residues in the CDR3. Trimming took off 10 bases at V and 2 bases at J, with 17 bases between the two ends. This CDR3 is CATRPMGSNYGYTF. The CDR3 DNA follows: TGTGCCACCCGGCCCATGGGCTCCAACTATGGCTACACCTTC.

The gene calls are TRBV10-2 and TRBJ2-7; a weak D match, TRBD2 (7 bases). Germline V gene sequence: CDR1 WSHSY, CDR2 SAAADI. This CDR3 region has 14 residues. Trimming shortened V by 8 bases and J by 4 bases, and 18 bases separated the two germline ends. CDR3 nucleotide sequence: TGCGCCAGCGGGGGCTCGGCGGGGGCTTACGAGCAGTACTTC. It specifies CASGGSAGAYEQYF.

This chain links TRBV12-3 or TRBV12-4 with TRBJ1-1; no reliable D call. The CDR3 has 13 residues. The V and J ends lost 8 bases and 4 bases respectively, with 14 bases between them. CDR3 region: CASSPRPITEAFF. In DNA, the CDR3 is TGTGCCAGCTCGCCCCGGCCTATCACTGAAGCTTTCTTT.

The sample holds one count of this clonotype. The V gene is TRBV5-6, the J gene TRBJ2-7; no firm D call. The CDR3 sequence is 15 residues long. Germline V CDR1 and CDR2: SGHDT, YYEEEE. V dropped 2 bases and J dropped 3 bases, with 15 bases sitting between them. The DNA of the CDR3 is TGTGCCAGCAGCTTATCCCGGCGGCGAGGCTACGAGCAGTACTTC. Translated, it gives CASSLSRRRGYEQYF.

This clonotype was counted ten times or more. V and J are TRBV2 and TRBJ2-7; D is unresolved. Germline CDR1 SNHLY, CDR2 FYNNEI. V dropped 6 bases and J dropped 3 bases, with 9 bases sitting between them. CDR3 size: 12 residues. CDR3 protein: CASREHLYEQYF. The CDR3 nucleotides read TGTGCCAGCAGAGAGCATCTCTACGAGCAGTACTTC.

This clonotype was detected only a few times. The rearrangement uses TRBV20-1 and TRBJ2-1; 11 bases match TRBD1. From germline, CDR1 is DFQATT and CDR2 SNEGSKA (reference sequence). Losses at the gene ends were 3 bases for V and 6 bases for J; bases not matched to a gene: 13. The CDR3 contains 17 residues. Here the CDR3 DNA reads TGCAGTGCTAGTCAGGTCCCCGGACAGGGGGCTTTCAATGAGCAGTTCTTC. Protein product: CSASQVPGQGAFNEQFF.

This clonotype showed up just a few times. The chain is built from TRBV20-1 and TRBJ2-2, with a tentative D call TRBD1 (5 bases). The CDR3 runs to 15 residues. Deletions cut 0 bases from V and 5 bases from J, with 13 bases between. Germline V lookup: CDR1 DFQATT, CDR2 SNEGSKA (reference sequence). CDR3 sequence reads: CSARDSGFKTGELFF. The CDR3 DNA reads as TGCAGTGCTAGAGACTCAGGGTTCAAGACCGGGGAGCTGTTTTTT.

CDR3 in DNA: TGCAGTGCTACTAGCGGGGGGGCGTGGAATGAGCAGTTCTTC. It yields the protein CSATSGGAWNEQFF. This rearrangement joins TRBV20-1 to TRBJ2-1; 12 positions match TRBD2. In germline, CDR1 is DFQATT, CDR2 SNEGSKA (reference sequence). The CDR3 is made up of 14 amino acids. Trimming at V came to 4 bases and at J to 7 bases, leaving 5 bases not matched to a gene.

The chain joins TRBV20-1 to TRBJ2-3; 7 bases line up with TRBD1. Losses at the gene ends were 0 bases for V and 4 bases for J; bases not matched to a gene: 4. CDR1 is DFQATT and CDR2 is SNEGSKA in the germline V gene (reference sequence). The length of the CDR3 is 14 residues. DNA for the CDR3: TGCAGTGCTAGAGATTACAGGGGAGCAGATACGCAGTATTTT. Amino acid sequence: CSARDYRGADTQYF.

In this sample, this clonotype turned up many times. This rearrangement joins TRBV12-3 or TRBV12-4 to TRBJ2-1; D remains unclear. This CDR3 is built from 16 residues. V lost 6 bases, J lost 4 bases, and 19 bases lay in between. The CDR3 protein is CASSPNLGKKYNEQFF. The CDR3 DNA reads TGTGCCAGCAGCCCAAACCTAGGAAAGAAATACAATGAGCAGTTCTTC.

V gene TRBV7-2 combines with J gene TRBJ2-7; D might be TRBD1 (6 bases). This CDR3 comprises 14 residues. The V gene's germline CDR1 is SGHTA and CDR2 FQGNSA. V dropped 0 bases and J dropped 3 bases, with 9 bases sitting between them. The chain's CDR3 is CASSLAGHLYEQYF. The CDR3 DNA reads as TGTGCCAGCAGCTTAGCGGGACATCTCTACGAGCAGTACTTC. The full variable domain, rest sourced from reference TRBV7-2 and TRBJ2-7, is GAGVSQSPSNKVTEKGKDVELRCDPISGHTALYWYRQSLGQGLEFLIYFQGNSAPDKSGLPSDRFSAERTGGSVSTLTIQRTQQEDSAVYLCASSLAGHLYEQYFGPGTRLTVT.

In this sample, this clonotype turned up a few times. The J gene is TRBJ2-2, the V gene TRBV29-1, with a possible D match to TRBD2 (6 bases). Looked up from germline, CDR1 is SQVTM and CDR2 is ANQGSEA. Trimming took off 3 bases at V and 0 bases at J, with 8 bases between the two ends. There are 14 residues in the CDR3. CDR3 DNA sequence: TGCAGCGTTGATTGGGGGGCGAACACCGGGGAGCTGTTTTTT. Translating gives CSVDWGANTGELFF.

CDR3 region: CSAMISSGREAEQFF. The CDR3 DNA is TGCAGTGCTATGATTTCTAGCGGGAGGGAGGCTGAGCAGTTCTTC. The gene calls are TRBV20-1 and TRBJ2-1; 12 nucleotides match TRBD2. Germline V gives CDR1 DFQATT, CDR2 SNEGSKA (reference sequence). V trimming: 4 bases; J trimming: 9 bases; junction bases outside the gene matches: 10. There are 15 residues in the CDR3.

This clonotype showed up many times. This chain uses TRBV5-1 with TRBJ2-4; either TRBD1 or TRBD2 may fit D (5 bases each). The CDR3 has 16 residues. Trimming left V 0 bases short and J 7 bases short, with 17 bases between. Germline CDR1 reads SGHRS; CDR2 reads YFSETQ. The CDR3 region is CASSLGSQGWGNIQYF. The CDR3 DNA reads as TGCGCCAGCAGCTTGGGCTCCCAGGGATGGGGGAACATTCAGTACTTC.

This clonotype came up a few times. CDR3 loop: CASSRGVNEQFF. For the CDR3, the DNA is TGTGCCAGCAGCAGGGGGGTCAATGAGCAGTTCTTC. The rearrangement joins TRBV12-3 or TRBV12-4 to TRBJ2-1; D may be TRBD1 (7 bases). With 6 bases removed from V and 6 bases from J, the gap between germline ends came to 9 bases. The length of the CDR3 is 12 residues.

This clonotype was counted only a few times. This sequence joins TRBV7-9 and TRBJ2-2; D gene ambiguous. V was trimmed by 7 bases and J by 5 bases, leaving 11 bases between them. The length of the CDR3 is 13 residues. Looked up from germline, CDR1 is SEHNR and CDR2 is FQNEAQ (reference sequence). DNA for the CDR3: TGTGCCAGCAAACAAAGTATGACCGGGGAGCTGTTTTTT. This encodes CASKQSMTGELFF.

In its sample, this clonotype was seen a few times. This chain uses TRBV18 with TRBJ2-7, with D possibly being TRBD2 (6 bases). With 5 bases removed from V and 6 bases from J, the gap between germline ends came to 14 bases. CDR3 length equals 13 residues. Germline CDR1 reads KGHSH; CDR2 reads LQKENI. CDR3 nucleotides: TGTGCCAGCTCAGCGCGAATGGAGGGCGAGCAGTACTTC. It codes for CASSARMEGEQYF.